Following are 24 T cell receptor beta chains from one sample sequenced in a study of blood T cell repertoires in COVID-19 (dated by TCRdb to about 2020). The receptor library was made with the immunoSEQ multiplex PCR assay. The table was pulled from immuneACCESS by TCRdb, which kept in-frame rearrangements only. Such tables lose some clones; where checked, under half of the loss comes from unresolved V genes, and the rest has no known cause. This sample lists hundreds of thousands of clones; 80% to 90% were detected once. Just over 0.7% of the sample is taken by the ten largest. Sample: peripheral blood. These receptor sequences come from a man between 35 and 55 years old with acute or convalescent COVID-19.

This clone was counted a single time. The gene calls are TRBV6-2 or TRBV6-3 and TRBJ2-7, with TRBD1 matching over 9 bases. The germline CDR1 and CDR2 sequences are MNHEY and SVGEGT. CDR3 length: 15 residues. The J segment lost 7 bases and the V segment lost 2 bases, leaving 9 bases of the junction unmatched. The CDR3 reads CASSYPGTGRREQYF. CDR3 DNA sequence: TGTGCCAGCAGTTACCCCGGGACAGGGCGGAGGGAGCAGTACTTC.

V gene TRBV27 combines with J gene TRBJ1-2; D remains unclear. With 3 bases removed from V and 3 bases from J, the gap between germline ends came to 8 bases. The CDR3 spans 13 residues. Per the germline V gene, CDR1 is MNHEY and CDR2 is SMNVEV (reference sequence). This chain's CDR3 is CASSFQSHYGYTF. CDR3 coding DNA: TGTGCCAGCAGTTTCCAGTCCCACTATGGCTACACCTTC.

CDR3 bases: TGCGCCAGCAGGATGGGACACGCGAACACTGAAGCTTTCTTT. Amino acid sequence: CASRMGHANTEAFF. This chain connects TRBV5-1 to TRBJ1-1, with D perhaps TRBD1 (6 bases). From germline, CDR1 is SGHRS and CDR2 YFSETQ. The CDR3 length is 14 residues. V lost 5 bases and J lost 1, with 12 bases in between.

The chain is built from TRBV9 and TRBJ2-3; the D gene is possibly TRBD2 (5 bases). V lost 7 bases and J lost 2, with 17 bases in between. Per germline, CDR1 SGDLS and CDR2 YYNGEE. This CDR3 has 15 amino acids. This CDR3 reads CASSLADSYTDTQYF. CDR3 nucleotide sequence: TGTGCCAGCTCCTTGGCGGACTCCTACACAGATACGCAGTATTTT.

The genes are TRBV9 and TRBJ2-5; 7 bases are shared with TRBD1. The CDR3 loop spans 16 amino acids. Germline trimming cut 0 bases from V and 9 bases from J; bases unmatched to any gene: 14. Germline values: CDR1 SGDLS, CDR2 YYNGEE. CDR3 DNA: TGTGCCAGCAGCGTAGATGGGACAGCAGCATGGGTGGCCCAGTACTTC. Its translation is CASSVDGTAAWVAQYF.

The V gene is TRBV6-5, the J gene TRBJ2-7; 8 nucleotides agree with TRBD1. This CDR3 is built from 16 residues. V lost 2 bases to trimming and J lost 3 bases; unmatched junction nucleotides: 9. Germline V gene sequence: CDR1 MNHEY, CDR2 SVGAGI. CDR3 amino acids: CASSYTFSGGRYEQYF. DNA for the CDR3: TGTGCCAGCAGTTACACTTTTTCAGGGGGCCGCTACGAGCAGTACTTC.

The chain recombines TRBV6-4 with TRBJ2-1; 8 bases match TRBD2. From germline, CDR1 is MRHNA and CDR2 SNTAGT. The CDR3 covers 16 residues. V shed 3 bases and J 7 bases; nucleotides not matched to a gene: 11. The chain's CDR3 is CASSEARAGGGNEQFF. CDR3 sequence (DNA): TGTGCCAGCAGTGAAGCTAGGGCGGGAGGAGGGAATGAGCAGTTCTTC.

This chain connects TRBV6-1 to TRBJ2-1, with TRBD1 matching over 7 bases. The V gene's germline CDR1 is MNHNS and CDR2 SASEGT. The CDR3 is 17 amino acids. Losses at the gene ends were 2 bases for V and 5 bases for J; bases not matched to a gene: 12. This CDR3 is CASSERGQTRQNNEQFF. CDR3 in DNA: TGTGCCAGCAGTGAAAGGGGACAGACAAGACAAAACAATGAGCAGTTCTTC.

Only one count was recorded for this clone. The V and J genes are TRBV3-1 (or the pseudogene TRBV3-2) and TRBJ2-2; TRBD2 is a possible D gene (5 bases). V was trimmed by 0 bases and J by 4 bases, leaving 12 bases between them. The length of the CDR3 is 16 residues. Germline V gene lookup returns CDR1 LGHDT and CDR2 YNNKEL (reference sequence). The CDR3 is CASSQDLGSATGELFF. Here the CDR3 DNA reads TGTGCCAGCAGCCAAGATCTGGGGAGTGCCACCGGGGAGCTGTTTTTT.

The chain is built from TRBV6-5 and TRBJ2-5; TRBD1 agrees at 10 bases. The CDR3 contains 14 residues. CDR1 MNHEY and CDR2 SVGAGI come from the germline V gene. V was clipped by 2 bases and J by 5 bases; unmatched bases: 2. The CDR3 loop reads CASSYDRGRETQYF. CDR3 in DNA: TGTGCCAGCAGTTACGACAGGGGGCGGGAGACCCAGTACTTC.

The gene calls are TRBV29-1 and TRBJ2-2; weak D call: TRBD1 (6 bases). The CDR3 runs to 14 residues. Germline-derived CDR1 and CDR2 are SQVTM and ANQGSEA. V was clipped by 6 bases and J by 3 bases, with 14 bases between them. The CDR3 loop is CSVLGTSHTGELFF. The CDR3 nucleotides are TGCAGCGTCCTCGGGACATCCCACACCGGGGAGCTGTTTTTT.

The chain couples TRBV29-1 to TRBJ2-2; no definite D call. The CDR3 is 14 amino acids. Looked up from germline, CDR1 is SQVTM and CDR2 is ANQGSEA. Deletions cut 7 bases from V and 1 base from J, with 13 bases between. The CDR3: CSAGRHLNTGELFF. The CDR3 nucleotides read TGCAGCGCTGGGCGACACCTGAACACCGGGGAGCTGTTTTTT.

This rearrangement joins TRBV20-1 to TRBJ1-2, with 7 bases that match TRBD1. The CDR3 contains 15 residues. The germline CDR1 and CDR2 sequences are DFQATT and SNEGSKA (reference sequence). The junction had 16 bases not matched to a gene; V was cut back by 4 bases and J by 8 bases. CDR3 in amino acids: CSATDPTGSKGGYTF. CDR3 coding DNA: TGCAGTGCTACTGATCCGACAGGGAGCAAGGGCGGCTACACCTTC.

The chain is built from TRBV11-2 and TRBJ1-1; D unresolved. V lost 0 bases, J lost 1 base, and 9 bases lay in between. Germline CDR1 is SGHAT and CDR2 is FQNNGV. The CDR3 length is 15 residues. CDR3 amino acids: CASSLEEGWNTEAFF. DNA of the CDR3: TGTGCCAGCAGCTTAGAAGAGGGCTGGAACACTGAAGCTTTCTTT.

The chain employs TRBV9 and TRBJ1-3, with 10 bases identical to TRBD1. V was pared by 4 bases and J by 0 bases, with 4 bases of the junction left unmatched. This CDR3 has 16 amino acids. Germline V lookup: CDR1 SGDLS, CDR2 YYNGEE. As DNA, the CDR3 is TGTGCCAGCAGCTCACGGACAGGGGGCTCTGGAAACACCATATATTTT. Translation: CASSSRTGGSGNTIYF.

The V and J genes are TRBV2 and TRBJ2-7; 9 bases map to TRBD1. The CDR3 spans 13 residues. The J segment lost 5 bases and the V segment lost 5 bases, leaving 4 bases of the junction unmatched. The germline V gene has CDR1 SNHLY and CDR2 FYNNEI. CDR3 coding DNA: TGTGCCAGCAGTTTCTGGGACAGGGACGAGCAGTACTTC. It specifies CASSFWDRDEQYF.

The rearrangement joins TRBV2 to TRBJ1-5, with D unclear. Germline V gene data show CDR1 as SNHLY and CDR2 as FYNNEI. Trimming took 0 bases from V and 4 from J, leaving 7 bases between them. The CDR3 spans 14 residues. As DNA, the CDR3 is TGTGCCAGCAGTGAAGCTAATTTGAATCAGCCCCAGCATTTT. Residues: CASSEANLNQPQHF.

The chain joins TRBV2 to TRBJ2-5, with 7 bases aligning to TRBD2. This CDR3 is built from 13 residues. Germline CDR1 SNHLY, CDR2 FYNNEI. V dropped 7 bases and J dropped 5; count of bases not matched to a gene: 7. DNA for the CDR3: TGTGCCAGCATGTCGACTAGCCCGGAGACCCAGTACTTC. The encoded protein is CASMSTSPETQYF.

This chain uses TRBV6-1 with TRBJ1-3; TRBD1 might be the D (6 bases). V was pared by 4 bases and J by 1 base, with 14 bases between. The CDR3 sequence is 16 residues long. Germline assignment: CDR1 MNHNS and CDR2 SASEGT. In DNA, the CDR3 is TGTGCCAGCAGTGCCCAGGGGAGTGGGTCTGGAAACACCATATATTTT. As protein: CASSAQGSGSGNTIYF.

The genes are TRBV7-7 and TRBJ2-5; TRBD2 agrees at 11 bases. CDR3 length: 15 amino acids. V shed 4 bases, J shed 4 bases, and the junction held 5 bases outside the gene matches. Germline assignment: CDR1 SSHAT and CDR2 FNYEAQ (reference sequence). The CDR3 spells CASSSIAGGLETQYF. CDR3 nucleotide sequence: TGTGCCAGCAGCTCAATAGCGGGGGGGCTAGAGACCCAGTACTTC.

The chain is built from TRBV4-1 and TRBJ2-5; 9 bases fit TRBD2. CDR1 and CDR2 (germline): MGHRA, YSYEKL. J was trimmed by 1 base and V by 1 base; bases with no gene match: 4. This CDR3 contains 16 residues. DNA for the CDR3: TGCGCCAGCAGCCAAGTGTTAGCGGGGGCCCAAGAGACCCAGTACTTC. Its protein is CASSQVLAGAQETQYF.

Of note for this clone: The DNA is left out, because the CDR3 cannot be placed on it with certainty; the CDR3 is given as TCRdb lists it. The chain uses TRBV19 and TRBJ2-1; the D call TRBD2 from the table was never checked on the DNA. A total of 15 residues make up the CDR3, ends included. Germline CDR1 and CDR2: LNHDA and SQIVND (reference sequence). CDR3 loop: CASSILESSYNEQFF.

This chain links TRBV6-5 with TRBJ1-2; TRBD1 aligns across 7 bases. Germline V gene lookup returns CDR1 MNHEY and CDR2 SVGAGI. Trimming cost V 0 bases and J 2 bases; bases outside gene matches: 3. There are 15 residues in the CDR3. In DNA form, the CDR3 reads TGTGCCAGCAGTTACTCGAACAGGGGAAACTATGGCTACACCTTC. As protein: CASSYSNRGNYGYTF.

Only one count was recorded for this clone. The rearrangement joins TRBV21-1 to TRBJ2-1; no check of the table's D call, TRBD2, against the DNA was made. TRBV21-1 is an annotated pseudogene. The CDR3 spans 14 residues. CDR3 coding DNA: TGTGCCAGCAGCAACTATGAATTCAACAATGAGCAGTTCTTC. Amino acids: CASSNYEFNNEQFF.